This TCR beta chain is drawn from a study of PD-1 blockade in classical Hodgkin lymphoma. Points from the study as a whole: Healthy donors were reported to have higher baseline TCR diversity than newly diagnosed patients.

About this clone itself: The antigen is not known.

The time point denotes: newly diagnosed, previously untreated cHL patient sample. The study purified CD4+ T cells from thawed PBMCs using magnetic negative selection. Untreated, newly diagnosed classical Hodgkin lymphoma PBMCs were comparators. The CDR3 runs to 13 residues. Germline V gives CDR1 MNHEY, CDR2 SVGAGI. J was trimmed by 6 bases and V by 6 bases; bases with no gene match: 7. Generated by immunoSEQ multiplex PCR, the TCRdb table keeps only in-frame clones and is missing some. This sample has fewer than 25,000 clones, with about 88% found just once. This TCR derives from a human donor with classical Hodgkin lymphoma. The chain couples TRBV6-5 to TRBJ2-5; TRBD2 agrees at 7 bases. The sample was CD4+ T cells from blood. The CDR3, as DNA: TGTGCCAGCAGACCAAGCGGGAAACAGACCCAGTACTTC. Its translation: CASRPSGKQTQYF.